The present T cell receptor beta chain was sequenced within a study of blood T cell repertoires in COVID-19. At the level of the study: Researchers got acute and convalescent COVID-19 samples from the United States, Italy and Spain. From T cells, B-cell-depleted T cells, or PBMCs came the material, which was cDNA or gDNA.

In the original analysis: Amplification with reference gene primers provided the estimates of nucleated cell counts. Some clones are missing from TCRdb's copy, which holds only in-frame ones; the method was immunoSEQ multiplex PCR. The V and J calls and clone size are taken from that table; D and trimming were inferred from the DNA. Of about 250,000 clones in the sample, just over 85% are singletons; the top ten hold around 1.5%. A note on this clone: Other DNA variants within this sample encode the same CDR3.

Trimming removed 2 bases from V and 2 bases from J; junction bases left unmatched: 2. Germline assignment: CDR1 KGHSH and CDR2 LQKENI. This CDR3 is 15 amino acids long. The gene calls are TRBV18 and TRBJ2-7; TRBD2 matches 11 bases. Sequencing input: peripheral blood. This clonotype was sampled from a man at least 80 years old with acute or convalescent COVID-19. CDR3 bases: TGTGCCAGCTCACCAGGACTAGCGGGTACCTACGAGCAGTACTTC. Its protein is CASSPGLAGTYEQYF.